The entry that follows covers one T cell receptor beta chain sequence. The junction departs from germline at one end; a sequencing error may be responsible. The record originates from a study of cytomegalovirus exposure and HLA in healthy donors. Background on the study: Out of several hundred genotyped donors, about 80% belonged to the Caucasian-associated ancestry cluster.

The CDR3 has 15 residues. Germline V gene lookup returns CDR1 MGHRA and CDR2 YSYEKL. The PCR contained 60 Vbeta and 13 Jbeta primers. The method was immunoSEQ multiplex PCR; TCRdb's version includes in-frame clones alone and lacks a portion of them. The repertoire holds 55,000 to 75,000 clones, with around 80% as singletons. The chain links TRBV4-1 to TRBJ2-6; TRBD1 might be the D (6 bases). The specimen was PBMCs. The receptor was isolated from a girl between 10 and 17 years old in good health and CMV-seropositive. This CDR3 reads CASSPLPGQSLLLAF. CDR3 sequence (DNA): TGCGCCAGCAGCCCATTACCGGGACAATCCCTTTTGTTGGCTTTC.